This is a list of T cell receptor beta chains from one sample in a study of T cell repertoires in cytomegalovirus infection. In TCRdb, the reads were re-called with MiXCR into one record per CDR3 protein. The sample lists 150,000 to 200,000 distinct CDR3 sequences, 28% occurring once. What was sequenced was PBMCs. These TCRs come from a human donor in good health (CMV status not recorded). Some clones in this sample may be carry-over from other donors' samples. CDR3s leave out the opening cysteine and the closing phenylalanine or tryptophan. The D gene is left open where the match is weak.

j_call | d_call | v_call | cdr3_aa
TRBJ2-1 | TRBD2 | TRBV7-3 | ASSLKIQAGGYNEQF
TRBJ1-1 | . | TRBV27 | ASSLWENTEAF
TRBJ2-5 | TRBD2 | TRBV20-1 | SARAELAGETQY
TRBJ2-2 | . | TRBV12-3/TRBV12-4 | ASDNGTTNTGELF
TRBJ2-1 | . | TRBV5-1 | ASSLPEPNNEQF
TRBJ2-5 | . | TRBV7-2 | ASSFGDVETQY
TRBJ2-3 | TRBD2 | TRBV24-1 | ATSDFSTSGGAADTQY
TRBJ1-4 | . | TRBV7-2 | ASSLGPGVSNEKLF
TRBJ2-2 | TRBD1 | TRBV19 | ASSIGAQGSTGELF
TRBJ2-1 | . | TRBV5-8 | ASSLTLGDRRSNEQF
TRBJ2-1 | . | TRBV20-1 | SATSAYNEQF
TRBJ1-1 | . | TRBV11-2 | ASSPRWGMNTEAF
TRBJ1-1 | . | TRBV19 | ASSFPGTSNTEAF
TRBJ1-4 | TRBD1 | TRBV7-8 | ASSLEETGDQKLF
TRBJ1-5 | . | TRBV7-6 | ASSPQAGDQPQH
TRBJ2-7 | TRBD1 | TRBV27 | ASSSLARGQDEQY
TRBJ1-1 | TRBD1 | TRBV10-1 | ASSWTGSNEAF
TRBJ1-1 | . | TRBV6-4 | ASSEPGRGYTEAF
TRBJ2-5 | . | TRBV29-1 | SAGLETQY
TRBJ2-6 | . | TRBV2 | ASSSQRGNSGANVLT
TRBJ2-1 | TRBD2 | TRBV19 | ASKKLAGGPPYNEQF
TRBJ1-5 | . | TRBV7-8 | ASSLSGSQPQH
TRBJ2-5 | TRBD2 | TRBV11-2 | ASSLPPWGGGEETQY
TRBJ1-3 | . | TRBV25-1 | ASSADSGNTIY
TRBJ2-3 | TRBD2 | TRBV11-2 | ASSFSGGASTDTQY
TRBJ1-1 | . | TRBV12-3/TRBV12-4 | ASSLWGAVTEAF
TRBJ1-1 | . | TRBV20-1 | SARDYGGLNTEAF
TRBJ2-5 | . | TRBV12-3/TRBV12-4 | ASSSHPVGFQETQY
TRBJ1-1 | . | TRBV10-3 | ATIGGVEAF
TRBJ2-1 | TRBD1 | TRBV7-2 | ASSLGGTGRIGSEQF
TRBJ1-1 | TRBD1 | TRBV20-1 | SARRSGTGGGAF
TRBJ2-5 | . | TRBV7-2 | ASSFGGPGETQY
TRBJ1-2 | . | TRBV7-2 | ASSINRDGYT
TRBJ1-2 | . | TRBV7-2 | ASSPAGTGPYGYT
TRBJ1-3 | TRBD1 | TRBV7-2 | ASSLEPTGQAGNTIY
TRBJ1-1 | . | TRBV5-4 | ASSFSGSGGTEAF
TRBJ1-1 | TRBD1 | TRBV7-2 | ASSLSGQGYTEAF
TRBJ1-5 | . | TRBV7-2 | ASSLRGSGQPQH
TRBJ2-7 | TRBD2 | TRBV20-1 | SARDQNGGYEQY
TRBJ1-4 | . | TRBV7-9 | ASSLEGVATNEKLF
TRBJ2-6 | TRBD1 | TRBV6-5 | ASSYTGAGANVLT
TRBJ1-5 | . | TRBV11-2 | ASSLIRGKQPQH
TRBJ1-5 | . | TRBV30 | AWGGQNNQPQH
TRBJ1-5 | . | TRBV19 | ASRDSTSNQPQH
TRBJ2-3 | . | TRBV5-1 | ASRDYLGTDTQY
TRBJ2-1 | TRBD1 | TRBV5-1 | ASGDSPSYNEQF
TRBJ1-1 | TRBD1 | TRBV5-1 | ASSVRTGREAF
TRBJ2-7 | . | TRBV5-1 | ASSLVSGFSYEQY
TRBJ2-5 | . | TRBV10-3 | AISDVTEGETQY
TRBJ2-2 | . | TRBV20-1 | SAMSGSNTGELF
TRBJ1-3 | . | TRBV29-1 | SVTGPSGNTIY
TRBJ2-5 | TRBD2 | TRBV11-2 | ASSLGERGSQETQY
TRBJ1-5 | TRBD1 | TRBV29-1 | SLGQGTNQPQH
TRBJ1-1 | TRBD1 | TRBV12-3/TRBV12-4 | ASSIWTGGPEVF
TRBJ2-6 | . | TRBV12-3/TRBV12-4 | ASRPRGRGLAGANVLT
TRBJ2-5 | . | TRBV5-4 | ASSLGVGGSD
TRBJ2-7 | TRBD2 | TRBV4-1 | ASSQDQVGLAREQY
TRBJ2-5 | . | TRBV18 | ASSEQFGGETQY
TRBJ2-1 | . | TRBV7-2 | ASSLGGRDNEQF